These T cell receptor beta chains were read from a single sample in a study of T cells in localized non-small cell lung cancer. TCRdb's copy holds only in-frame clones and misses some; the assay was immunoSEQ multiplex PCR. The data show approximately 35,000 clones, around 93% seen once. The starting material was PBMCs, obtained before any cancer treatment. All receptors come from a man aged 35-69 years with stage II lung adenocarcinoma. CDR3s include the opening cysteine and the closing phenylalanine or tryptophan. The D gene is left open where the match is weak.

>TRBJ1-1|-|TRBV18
CASSSQNTEAFF
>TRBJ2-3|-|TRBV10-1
CASSAGDTQYF
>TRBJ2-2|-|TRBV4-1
CASSQVGAGTKTSNTGELFF
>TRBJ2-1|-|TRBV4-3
CASSQDSRTVNNEQFF
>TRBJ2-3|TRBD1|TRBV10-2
CASRPGQEITDTQYF
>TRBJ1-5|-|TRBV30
CAWSLGPLEQPQHF
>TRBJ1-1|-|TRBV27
CASSLNGGLGGTEAFF
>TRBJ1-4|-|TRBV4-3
CASSQLVGEKLFF
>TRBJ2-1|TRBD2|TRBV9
CASSGGGYNEQFF
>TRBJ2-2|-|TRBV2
CASSEGGTGELFF
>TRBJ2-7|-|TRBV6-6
CASRDTEPLYEQYF
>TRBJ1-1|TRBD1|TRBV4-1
CASSQDGGGMNTEAFF
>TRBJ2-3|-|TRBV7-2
CASSEGGVVDTQYF
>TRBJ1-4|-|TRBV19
CASRSGAKDEKLFF
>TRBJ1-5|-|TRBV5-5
CASSLDSTGNQPQHF
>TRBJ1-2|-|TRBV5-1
CASSHEQGHYTF
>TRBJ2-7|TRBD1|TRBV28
CASSAGGVDEQYF
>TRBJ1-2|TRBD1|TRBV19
CASSFSTGINYGYTF
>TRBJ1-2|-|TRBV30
CAWSVLLTTTF
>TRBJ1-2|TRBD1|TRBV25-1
CASSYRTGQDYGYTF
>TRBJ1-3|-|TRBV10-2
CASSRALEGNTIYF
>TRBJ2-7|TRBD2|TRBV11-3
CASSLESGGSYEQYF
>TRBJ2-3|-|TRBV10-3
CAISGGNAPDTQYF
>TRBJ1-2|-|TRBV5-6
CASSLVFEGGYTF
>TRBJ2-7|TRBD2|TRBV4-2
CASSQDRLSGASSYEQYF
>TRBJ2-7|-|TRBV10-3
CAISEDSYNREQYF
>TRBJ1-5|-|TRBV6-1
CASRIANNQPQHF
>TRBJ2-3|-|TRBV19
CASSIEKRSGSTDTQYF
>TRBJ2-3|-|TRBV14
CASSQVRRSTDTQYF
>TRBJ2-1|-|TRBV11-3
CASSHADEQFF
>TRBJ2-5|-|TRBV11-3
CASSLDRQETQYF
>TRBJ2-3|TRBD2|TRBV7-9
CASTGTSGTDTQYF
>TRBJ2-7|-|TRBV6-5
CASSHQYSYEQYF
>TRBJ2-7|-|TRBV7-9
CAWRGSGYEQYF
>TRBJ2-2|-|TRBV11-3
CASSYRKAPTGELFF
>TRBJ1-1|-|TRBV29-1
CSVEGLRKGTEAFF
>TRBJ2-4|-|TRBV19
CASMGDIQYF
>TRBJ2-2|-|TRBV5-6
CASSFDGGTNTGELFF
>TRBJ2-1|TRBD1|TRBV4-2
CASSRGQGFLSYNEQFF
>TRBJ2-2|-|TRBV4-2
CASSQAGQNTGELFF